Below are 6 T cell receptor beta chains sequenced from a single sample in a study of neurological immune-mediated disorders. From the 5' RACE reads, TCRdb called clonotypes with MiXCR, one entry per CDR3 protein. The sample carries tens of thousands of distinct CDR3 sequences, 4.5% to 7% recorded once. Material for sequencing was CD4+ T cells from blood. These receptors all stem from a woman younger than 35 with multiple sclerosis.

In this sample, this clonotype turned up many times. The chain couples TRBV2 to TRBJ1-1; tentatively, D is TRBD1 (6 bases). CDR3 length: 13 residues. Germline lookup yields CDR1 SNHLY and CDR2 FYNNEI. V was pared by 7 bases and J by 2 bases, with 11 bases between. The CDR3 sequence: CASIGRGNTEAFF. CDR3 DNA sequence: TGTGCCAGCATAGGCAGGGGAAACACTGAAGCTTTCTTT.

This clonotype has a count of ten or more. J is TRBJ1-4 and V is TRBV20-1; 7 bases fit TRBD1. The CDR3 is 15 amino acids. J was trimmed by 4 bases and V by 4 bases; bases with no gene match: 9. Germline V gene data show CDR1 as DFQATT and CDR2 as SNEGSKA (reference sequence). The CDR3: CSAKTRTGRNEKLFF. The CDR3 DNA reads TGCAGTGCTAAAACAAGGACAGGACGTAATGAAAAACTGTTTTTT.

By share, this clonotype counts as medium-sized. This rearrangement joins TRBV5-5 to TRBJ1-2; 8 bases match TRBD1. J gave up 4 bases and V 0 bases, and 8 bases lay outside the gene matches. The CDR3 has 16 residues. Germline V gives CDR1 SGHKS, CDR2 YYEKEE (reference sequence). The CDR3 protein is CASSLETGASFYGYTF. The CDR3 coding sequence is TGTGCCAGCAGCTTGGAGACAGGGGCGTCCTTCTATGGCTACACCTTC.

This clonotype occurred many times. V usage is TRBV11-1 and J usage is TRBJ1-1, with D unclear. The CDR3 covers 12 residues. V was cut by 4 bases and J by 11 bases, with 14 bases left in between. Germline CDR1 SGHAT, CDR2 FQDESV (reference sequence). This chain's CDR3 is CASSSDATVAFF. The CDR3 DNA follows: TGTGCCAGCAGCTCCGACGCCACTGTGGCTTTCTTT.

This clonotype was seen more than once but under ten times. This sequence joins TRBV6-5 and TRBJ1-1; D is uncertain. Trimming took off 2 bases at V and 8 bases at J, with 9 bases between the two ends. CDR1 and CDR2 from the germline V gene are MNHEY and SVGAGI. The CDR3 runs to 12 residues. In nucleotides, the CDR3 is TGTGCCAGCAGTTACACGGGAGGGGAAGCTTTCTTT. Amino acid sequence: CASSYTGGEAFF.

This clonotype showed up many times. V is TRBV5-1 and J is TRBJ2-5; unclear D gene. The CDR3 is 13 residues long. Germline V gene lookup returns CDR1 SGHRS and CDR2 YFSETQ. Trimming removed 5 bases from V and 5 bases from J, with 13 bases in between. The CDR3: CASRTSTGETQYF. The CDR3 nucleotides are TGCGCCAGCAGAACCTCGACCGGGGAGACCCAGTACTTC.